The rows below give T cell receptor beta chains drawn from one sample of a study of blood T cell repertoires in COVID-19. The protocol was immunoSEQ multiplex PCR, while the TCRdb copy is restricted to in-frame clones and leaves out a portion. The repertoire holds some 420,000 clones, with more than 80% as singletons. The sequenced sample was PBMCs or T cells enriched from blood (not recorded which). These receptors originate from a man aged 30 to 45 who had recovered from COVID-19. Both conserved end residues are part of each CDR3. Fields, in order: D gene, CDR3 length, clone size, J gene, V gene, CDR3 DNA, CDR3 protein. The D gene is left open where the match is weak. Size is omitted from some rows. Given values are once, few, many or a class for expanded clones.

D: .
length: 12
size: many
J: TRBJ1-2
V: TRBV6-5
DNA: TGTGCCAGCAGGTCTACAGGGTCTGGCTACACCTTC
CDR3: CASRSTGSGYTF

D: .
length: 13
size: .
J: TRBJ2-7
V: TRBV18
DNA: TGTGCCAGCTCAACCGGGAGATCAGGCGAGCAGTACTTC
CDR3: CASSTGRSGEQYF

D: .
length: 13
size: .
J: TRBJ2-1
V: TRBV30
DNA: TGTGCCTGGAGCGGGATTTCGGGTAATGAGCAGTTCTTC
CDR3: CAWSGISGNEQFF

D: .
length: 15
size: .
J: TRBJ1-5
V: TRBV5-1
DNA: TGCGCCAGCAGCTTTTCGGGGGAGGGCAATCAGCCCCAGCATTTT
CDR3: CASSFSGEGNQPQHF

D: TRBD1
length: 14
size: .
J: TRBJ2-7
V: TRBV28
DNA: TGTGCCAGCAGGGGCGGGACAGGGGTATACGAGCAGTACTTC
CDR3: CASRGGTGVYEQYF

D: TRBD1
length: 14
size: .
J: TRBJ2-3
V: TRBV10-2
DNA: TGCGCCAGCAAATCGGAGGACAGGGGCCATACGCAGTATTTT
CDR3: CASKSEDRGHTQYF

D: .
length: 13
size: few
J: TRBJ1-1
V: TRBV19
DNA: TGTGCCAGTACGCCTATCCCGAACACTGAAGCTTTCTTT
CDR3: CASTPIPNTEAFF

D: .
length: 17
size: .
J: TRBJ1-2
V: TRBV7-2
DNA: TGTGCCAGCAGCATAGGGGGTACAGAGGGGGATAACTATGGCTACACCTTC
CDR3: CASSIGGTEGDNYGYTF

D: .
length: 16
size: .
J: TRBJ1-5
V: TRBV7-2
DNA: TGTGCCAGCAGCTTAGCGCCGGGGTCGGGCAATCAGCCCCAGCATTTT
CDR3: CASSLAPGSGNQPQHF

D: .
length: 13
size: .
J: TRBJ1-5
V: TRBV7-9
DNA: TGTGCCAGCAGCCAGGGGTGGGATCAGCCCCAGCATTTT
CDR3: CASSQGWDQPQHF

D: TRBD1
length: 17
size: .
J: TRBJ1-4
V: TRBV11-3
DNA: TGTGCCAGCAGCTTCCCCGAACAGGGGGCCTTTAATGAAAAACTGTTTTTT
CDR3: CASSFPEQGAFNEKLFF

D: TRBD1
length: 16
size: .
J: TRBJ1-6
V: TRBV27
DNA: TGTGCCAGCTCTAAAGCCCAGGGGGTTCAACATTCACCCCTCCACTTT
CDR3: CASSKAQGVQHSPLHF

D: .
length: 16
size: .
J: TRBJ1-1
V: TRBV14
DNA: TGTGCCAGCAGCCCTTTTCTTGAGGTCGCGACTCTAACGGCTTTCTTT
CDR3: CASSPFLEVATLTAFF

D: TRBD1
length: 15
size: .
J: TRBJ1-2
V: TRBV6-5
DNA: TGTGCCAGCAGTTACTCGACACAGGGGGCGCGGGGCTACACCTTC
CDR3: CASSYSTQGARGYTF

D: .
length: 13
size: .
J: TRBJ1-5
V: TRBV6-4
DNA: TGTGCCAGCATCTGGGACAACAATCAGCCCCAGCATTTT
CDR3: CASIWDNNQPQHF

D: TRBD1
length: 15
size: .
J: TRBJ1-5
V: TRBV4-1
DNA: TGCGCCAGCAGCCAGGGGACAGGGGAGTATCAGCCCCAGCATTTT
CDR3: CASSQGTGEYQPQHF

D: .
length: 16
size: .
J: TRBJ2-5
V: TRBV27
DNA: TGTGCCAGCAGTTTATTGCGGGGAAAAGGCCAAGAGACCCAGTACTTC
CDR3: CASSLLRGKGQETQYF

D: TRBD2
length: 19
size: .
J: TRBJ2-1
V: TRBV4-1
DNA: TGCGCCAGCAGCCAGGAGCCGGGACTAGCGGGAGGGTGGGGGAATGAGCAGTTCTTC
CDR3: CASSQEPGLAGGWGNEQFF

D: .
length: 17
size: once
J: TRBJ2-2
V: TRBV13
DNA: TGTGCCAGCAGCCCAGGGGCTGGCAGGGGCGAGGTCGGGGAGCTGTTTTTT
CDR3: CASSPGAGRGEVGELFF

D: .
length: 14
size: .
J: TRBJ1-2
V: TRBV6-5
DNA: TGTGCCAGCAGCCCCAGGATTTTGGGCTATGGCTACACCTTC
CDR3: CASSPRILGYGYTF

D: .
length: 13
size: .
J: TRBJ2-5
V: TRBV18
DNA: TGTGCCAGCTCACCACTAGTAGAAGAGACCCAGTACTTC
CDR3: CASSPLVEETQYF

D: .
length: 11
size: .
J: TRBJ2-2
V: TRBV12-3/TRBV12-4
DNA: TGTGCCATCTCTAGCGCCGGGGAGCTGTTTTTT
CDR3: CAISSAGELFF

D: TRBD1
length: 14
size: .
J: TRBJ2-7
V: TRBV6-5
DNA: TGTGCCAGCAGTATCCCCTCAGGGGGCTACGAGCAGTACTTC
CDR3: CASSIPSGGYEQYF

D: .
length: 15
size: .
J: TRBJ2-3
V: TRBV6-5
DNA: TGTGCCAGCAGTTCCGCAGGGTCAAGGTGGGATACGCAGTATTTT
CDR3: CASSSAGSRWDTQYF

D: .
length: 15
size: .
J: TRBJ2-1
V: TRBV12-1
DNA: TGTGCCAGCAGCTTTCGGAGGAAAACCTACAATGAGCAGTTCTTC
CDR3: CASSFRRKTYNEQFF

D: .
length: 15
size: .
J: TRBJ2-3
V: TRBV19
DNA: TGTGCCAGTAGTAAGAGGCTAGCACCAGAAGATACGCAGTATTTT
CDR3: CASSKRLAPEDTQYF

D: .
length: 15
size: .
J: TRBJ1-6
V: TRBV28
DNA: TGTGCCAGCGCCCGGGGGGACTCCTATAATTCACCCCTCCACTTT
CDR3: CASARGDSYNSPLHF

D: TRBD1
length: 14
size: .
J: TRBJ2-4
V: TRBV4-1
DNA: TGCGCCAGCAGCCCCGACAGGGTTTTGGACATTCAGTACTTC
CDR3: CASSPDRVLDIQYF

D: TRBD2
length: 13
size: .
J: TRBJ2-7
V: TRBV24-1
DNA: TGTGCCACCAGGGCTAGCGGGAGTAGCGAGCAGTACTTC
CDR3: CATRASGSSEQYF

D: .
length: 15
size: .
J: TRBJ2-2
V: TRBV2
DNA: TGTGCCAGCAGTGCTGGCACAGGTGCTACCGGGGAGCTGTTTTTT
CDR3: CASSAGTGATGELFF

D: .
length: 15
size: .
J: TRBJ2-7
V: TRBV27
DNA: TGTGCCAGCAGTTTAAGGCAGGGGCCTCTCTACGAGCAGTACTTC
CDR3: CASSLRQGPLYEQYF

D: .
length: 12
size: .
J: TRBJ1-4
V: TRBV19
DNA: TGTGCCAGCAGGGGCTCCGGAGAAAAACTGTTTTTT
CDR3: CASRGSGEKLFF

D: .
length: 14
size: .
J: TRBJ2-2
V: TRBV2
DNA: TGTGCCAGCAGTTACTACGGAACCACCGGGGAGCTGTTTTTT
CDR3: CASSYYGTTGELFF

D: .
length: 15
size: .
J: TRBJ2-5
V: TRBV11-2
DNA: TGTGCCAGCAGCTTAGAACAGGCGTACCAAGAGACCCAGTACTTC
CDR3: CASSLEQAYQETQYF

D: .
length: 18
size: .
J: TRBJ1-5
V: TRBV28
DNA: TGTGCCAGCAGCGGGATTTCAAAAACCCCATATAGCAATCAGCCCCAGCATTTT
CDR3: CASSGISKTPYSNQPQHF

D: TRBD1
length: 13
size: .
J: TRBJ1-1
V: TRBV28
DNA: TGTGCCAGCAGCCTGGGACAGGACACTGAAGCTTTCTTT
CDR3: CASSLGQDTEAFF

D: TRBD1
length: 15
size: .
J: TRBJ2-2
V: TRBV28
DNA: TGTGCCAGCAGCCGCGACAGGGCGAACACCGGGGAGCTGTTTTTT
CDR3: CASSRDRANTGELFF

D: .
length: 13
size: .
J: TRBJ1-6
V: TRBV10-3
DNA: TGTGCCATCAGCCGGGCCCCAGGGTCACCCCTCCACTTT
CDR3: CAISRAPGSPLHF

D: TRBD2
length: 20
size: .
J: TRBJ2-1
V: TRBV10-3
DNA: TGTGCCATCAGTGAGTCTCTCTCAGGTCCGCTAGCGGGAGTTCGCGGTGAGCAGTTCTTC
CDR3: CAISESLSGPLAGVRGEQFF

D: TRBD1
length: 14
size: .
J: TRBJ1-5
V: TRBV28
DNA: TGTGCCAGCAGTAAGGGACAGTTGAATCAGCCCCAGCATTTT
CDR3: CASSKGQLNQPQHF